This is a list of T cell receptor beta chains from one sample in a study of T cell responses to AZD1222 COVID-19 vaccine. Clones were sequenced by immunoSEQ multiplex PCR, and TCRdb holds only the in-frame ones, with some missing. The sample consists of around 190,000 clones, 88% of them appearing once. The sequenced sample was peripheral blood, obtained 28 days after the second AZD1222 dose. Source of these receptors: an adult who received the AZD1222 COVID-19 vaccine. Each CDR3 is given with its conserved first and last residue. A D gene is named only where the DNA matches it firmly. Size is stated for part of the rows, as once, few or many counts, or as a class when the clone is expanded.

CASSYSGGGGYEQYF	TGTGCCAGCAGTTACTCAGGCGGGGGGGGCTACGAGCAGTACTTC	TRBV6-5	-	TRBJ2-7	TRBD2
CASSLYMGQGLANYGYTF	TGCGCCAGCAGCCTTTACATGGGACAGGGACTGGCTAACTATGGCTACACCTTC	TRBV5-1	once	TRBJ1-2	TRBD1
CASSLGGRGNEGQYF	TGCGCCAGCAGCTTGGGTGGACGGGGGAATGAGGGGCAGTACTTC	TRBV5-1	-	TRBJ2-7	-
CASSERQGPLSEQYF	TGTGCCAGCAGTGAAAGACAGGGGCCACTCTCCGAGCAGTACTTC	TRBV2	few	TRBJ2-7	TRBD1
CASSLGSTGVSGGYTF	TGCGCCAGCAGCTTGGGATCGACAGGGGTCTCTGGAGGCTACACCTTC	TRBV5-1	-	TRBJ1-2	TRBD1
CASSWTGTVQETQYF	TGCGCCAGCAGCTGGACCGGGACGGTCCAAGAGACCCAGTACTTC	TRBV5-1	-	TRBJ2-5	-
CASSRGGQFDEQYF	TGTGCCAGCAGCAGAGGAGGACAGTTCGACGAGCAGTACTTC	TRBV2	-	TRBJ2-7	-
CASSALWGDGKETQYF	TGTGCCAGCAGTGCCCTCTGGGGGGACGGTAAGGAGACCCAGTACTTC	TRBV6-1	-	TRBJ2-5	-
CASSYRGQLDTGELFF	TGTGCCAGCAGTTACAGGGGGCAGCTGGACACCGGGGAGCTGTTTTTT	TRBV6-5	-	TRBJ2-2	TRBD1
CASSLEGSRPFYGYTF	TGCGCCAGCAGCCTCGAAGGATCCCGACCTTTTTATGGCTACACCTTC	TRBV4-1	-	TRBJ1-2	-
CASSLSRHSYEQYF	TGCGCCAGCAGCTTGTCACGGCATTCCTACGAGCAGTACTTC	TRBV5-1	-	TRBJ2-7	-
CASRVTSGEETQYF	TGTGCCAGCAGGGTGACTAGCGGTGAAGAGACCCAGTACTTC	TRBV3-1/TRBV3-2	-	TRBJ2-5	TRBD2
CASSTAGQGPREQYF	TGTGCCAGCAGCACAGCCGGACAGGGCCCACGCGAGCAGTACTTC	TRBV13	-	TRBJ2-7	TRBD1
CATSRSDSGANVLTF	TGTGCCACCAGTCGGTCAGACTCTGGGGCCAACGTCCTGACTTTC	TRBV24-1	-	TRBJ2-6	-
CASSLGRAGELFF	TGTGCCAGCAGTTTAGGTAGAGCCGGGGAGCTGTTTTTT	TRBV27	-	TRBJ2-2	-
CASSPTSRTGSYNEQFF	TGTGCCAGTAGTCCTACCTCAAGGACAGGTTCCTACAATGAGCAGTTCTTC	TRBV19	-	TRBJ2-1	TRBD1